Sequencing of this T cell receptor (beta chain) was carried out in a study of T cells in localized non-small cell lung cancer. With regard to this clone: Its antigen is still unknown.

Broader study findings: For the top 100 tumor clones, a median about 50 also appeared in adjacent lung. Analysis by sequencing included only one tumor region, so heterogeneity remains possible. Higher adjacent-lung clonality was associated with shorter survival. Exceeding tumor, uninvolved adjacent lung had the highest T cell clonality.

The protocol was immunoSEQ multiplex PCR, while the TCRdb copy is restricted to in-frame clones and leaves out a portion. The sample lists 10,000 to 15,000 clones, 85% to 90% occurring once. CDR1 is SGHTA, CDR2 FQGNSA, per germline. Trimming at V came to 3 bases and at J to 0 bases, leaving 8 bases not matched to a gene. The CDR3 runs to 17 residues. This TCR was sampled from a male donor aged 60 or over with stage III lung adenocarcinoma. The input for sequencing was peripheral blood, taken before any cancer treatment. The chain links TRBV7-2 to TRBJ1-3, with TRBD1 matching over 7 bases. The CDR3 DNA sequence: TGTGCCAGCAGCTTTGAGGGGGCGATTAGCTCTGGAAACACCATATATTTT. Its translation is CASSFEGAISSGNTIYF.